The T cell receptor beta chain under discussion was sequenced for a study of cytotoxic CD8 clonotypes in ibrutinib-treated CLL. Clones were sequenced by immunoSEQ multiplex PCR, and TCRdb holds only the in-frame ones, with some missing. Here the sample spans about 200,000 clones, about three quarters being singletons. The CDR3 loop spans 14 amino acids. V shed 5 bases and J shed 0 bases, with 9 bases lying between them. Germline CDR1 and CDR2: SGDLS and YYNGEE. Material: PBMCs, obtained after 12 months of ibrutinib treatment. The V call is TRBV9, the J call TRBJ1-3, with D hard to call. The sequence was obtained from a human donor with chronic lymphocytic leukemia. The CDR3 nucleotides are TGTGCCAGCAGATGTTTTGTCTCTGGAAACACCATATATTTT. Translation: CASRCFVSGNTIYF.